A selection of T cell receptor beta chains follows, all from one sample in a study of T cells in Graves' hyperthyroidism and ophthalmopathy. Via MiXCR, TCRdb re-called the multiplex PCR reads, giving one row per CDR3 protein. Among roughly 380,000 distinct CDR3 sequences listed, approximately 15% were seen once. The sequencing sample was made of blood. The receptors were sampled from a woman aged 55 to 70 with Graves' hyperthyroidism. The CDR3 runs from the conserved cysteine through the conserved F or W. Each record gives: clone size, V gene, D gene, J gene, CDR3 DNA, CDR3 protein. D genes are given only for firm matches. The size of a clone is reported for some rows only, either as once, few or many, or as a class for expanded clones.

abundance: NA; v_gene: TRBV3-1; d_gene: TRBD1; j_gene: TRBJ2-1; CDR3nt: TGTGCCAGCAGCCAAAACCAGGGGGCGCGAAATGAGCAGTTCTTC; CDR3aa: CASSQNQGARNEQFF
abundance: NA; v_gene: TRBV6-1; d_gene: NA; j_gene: TRBJ2-1; CDR3nt: TGTGCCAGCCAAGAGCGTCTAGGCAATGAGCAGTTCTTC; CDR3aa: CASQERLGNEQFF
abundance: many; v_gene: TRBV2; d_gene: NA; j_gene: TRBJ2-7; CDR3nt: TGTGCCAGCACCCCAGGGGAGGGGAAAGGGCCCTACGAGCAGTACTTC; CDR3aa: CASTPGEGKGPYEQYF
abundance: many; v_gene: TRBV5-1; d_gene: NA; j_gene: TRBJ2-7; CDR3nt: TGCGCCAGCAGCAACCGCGCCGACGCCGAGCAGTACTTC; CDR3aa: CASSNRADAEQYF
abundance: many; v_gene: TRBV2; d_gene: NA; j_gene: TRBJ2-5; CDR3nt: TGTGCCAGCAGCCTAGGACCCTCTGGGGAGACCCAGTACTTC; CDR3aa: CASSLGPSGETQYF
abundance: many; v_gene: TRBV20-1; d_gene: TRBD1; j_gene: TRBJ1-3; CDR3nt: TGCAGTGCTAGAGTTGGGACAGGGACTGGAAACACCATATATTTT; CDR3aa: CSARVGTGTGNTIYF
abundance: NA; v_gene: TRBV29-1; d_gene: NA; j_gene: TRBJ1-2; CDR3nt: TGCAGCGTTGAATCTCGCGGCAGGGGAAGCTATGGCTACACCTTC; CDR3aa: CSVESRGRGSYGYTF
abundance: few; v_gene: TRBV10-3; d_gene: TRBD1; j_gene: TRBJ2-5; CDR3nt: TGTGCCATCAGTCCGGACAGGTCATATTGGAACTTC; CDR3aa: CAISPDRSYWNF
abundance: NA; v_gene: TRBV12-5; d_gene: TRBD2; j_gene: TRBJ2-1; CDR3nt: TGTGCTAGTGCCTCGGGGACTAGCGGAAATGAGCAGTTCTTC; CDR3aa: CASASGTSGNEQFF
abundance: few; v_gene: TRBV4-2; d_gene: NA; j_gene: TRBJ2-5; CDR3nt: TGTGCCAGCAGCCGGGCAGGGCCGGGAGAGACCCAGTACTTC; CDR3aa: CASSRAGPGETQYF
abundance: NA; v_gene: TRBV11-2; d_gene: TRBD2; j_gene: TRBJ2-1; CDR3nt: TGTGCCAGCAGCTTAATTGGCGGGAGCTTTGGTGAGCAGTTCTTC; CDR3aa: CASSLIGGSFGEQFF
abundance: NA; v_gene: TRBV3-1; d_gene: NA; j_gene: TRBJ1-1; CDR3nt: TGTGCCAGCAGCCACGGGGGGGGCAGTAGCGGCACTGAAGCTTTCTTT; CDR3aa: CASSHGGGSSGTEAFF
abundance: many; v_gene: TRBV2; d_gene: NA; j_gene: TRBJ2-2; CDR3nt: TGTGCCAGCAGCCCTACGAGGGGTTGGGGCACCGGGGAGCTGTTTTTT; CDR3aa: CASSPTRGWGTGELFF
abundance: many; v_gene: TRBV5-1; d_gene: TRBD2; j_gene: TRBJ2-3; CDR3nt: TGCGCGACTTCCAGCGGGGGCACAGATACGCAGTATTTT; CDR3aa: CATSSGGTDTQYF
abundance: NA; v_gene: TRBV11-2; d_gene: TRBD2; j_gene: TRBJ2-1; CDR3nt: TGTGCCAGCAGCTTCGCTGGACTAGCGGGAGGGGAGGAGCAGTTCTTC; CDR3aa: CASSFAGLAGGEEQFF
abundance: many; v_gene: TRBV12-3/TRBV12-4; d_gene: NA; j_gene: TRBJ1-5; CDR3nt: TGTGCCAGCAGTTTAGACATAAGCAATCAGCCCCAGCATTTT; CDR3aa: CASSLDISNQPQHF
abundance: NA; v_gene: TRBV20-1; d_gene: TRBD2; j_gene: TRBJ2-5; CDR3nt: TGCAGTGCTAGAGATAGCTCTAGCGGGAGAGAGACCCAGTACTTC; CDR3aa: CSARDSSSGRETQYF
abundance: many; v_gene: TRBV7-2; d_gene: NA; j_gene: TRBJ2-3; CDR3nt: TGTGCCAGCAGCCCAAGGCAGGGGAGCACAGATACGCAGTATTTT; CDR3aa: CASSPRQGSTDTQYF
abundance: few; v_gene: TRBV18; d_gene: NA; j_gene: TRBJ2-1; CDR3nt: TGTGCCAGTTCACCGCAATGGCGGTCTAGGAGCCCGCACCAGTTCTTC; CDR3aa: CASSPQWRSRSPHQFF
abundance: many; v_gene: TRBV30; d_gene: NA; j_gene: TRBJ1-1; CDR3nt: TGTGCCTGGAAACCAGACCATGTCACTGAAGCTTTCTTT; CDR3aa: CAWKPDHVTEAFF